A selection of T cell receptor beta chains follows, all from one sample in a study of metastatic and nonmetastatic thyroid tumors. TCRdb reanalyzed the PCR reads with MiXCR. Seen here are around 19,000 clones, under 30% observed once, and the top ten hold around 27%. The sequencing sample was made of tumor tissue. The receptors derive from a male donor with papillary thyroid cancer or a benign thyroid nodule (not recorded which). Some clones in this sample may be carry-over from other donors' samples. Both conserved end residues are part of each CDR3.

TRBV7-8 CASSLDGTETGQPQHF
TRBV3-1 CASSQEGGNTIYF
TRBV19 CASIIATAQETQYF
TRBV24-1 CATSDFEFGSSTDTQYF
TRBV3-1 CASSQDWWGDSTDTQYF
TRBV27 CASSLILTDMGNSPLHF
TRBV20-1 CSARGYTGANVLTF
TRBV27 CASSFNVGQYSGYTF
TRBV19 CASNEGPYFYEQYF
TRBV5-4 CASRRDLSTDTQYF
TRBV4-1 CASSQGSNTGELFF